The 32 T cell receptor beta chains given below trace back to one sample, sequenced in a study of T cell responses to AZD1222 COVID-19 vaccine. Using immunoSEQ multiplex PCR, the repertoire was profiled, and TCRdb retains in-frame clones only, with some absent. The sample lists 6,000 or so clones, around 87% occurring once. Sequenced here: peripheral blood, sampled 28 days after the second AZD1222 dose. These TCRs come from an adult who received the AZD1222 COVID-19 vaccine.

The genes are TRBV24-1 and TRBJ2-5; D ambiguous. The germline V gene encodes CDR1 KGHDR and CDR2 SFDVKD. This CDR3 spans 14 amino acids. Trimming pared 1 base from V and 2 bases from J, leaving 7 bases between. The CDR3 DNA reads TGTGCCACCAGTGATTTAGCGACACAAGAGACCCAGTACTTC. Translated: CATSDLATQETQYF.

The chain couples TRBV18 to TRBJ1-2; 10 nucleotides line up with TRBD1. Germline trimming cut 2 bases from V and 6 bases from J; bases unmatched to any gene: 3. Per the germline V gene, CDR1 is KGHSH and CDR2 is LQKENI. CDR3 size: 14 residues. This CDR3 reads CASSPKGQGNGYTF. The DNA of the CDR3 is TGTGCCAGCTCACCAAAGGGACAGGGGAATGGCTACACCTTC.

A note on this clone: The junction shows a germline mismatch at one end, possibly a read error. CDR3 protein: CASSFHPGETQYF. The CDR3 nucleotides are TGTGCTAGCAGCTTTCACCCAGGGGAGACCCAGTACTTC. The V gene is TRBV7-7, the J gene TRBJ2-5; tentative D call: TRBD1 (5 bases). Germline assignment: CDR1 SSHAT and CDR2 FNYEAQ (reference sequence). This CDR3 contains 13 residues.

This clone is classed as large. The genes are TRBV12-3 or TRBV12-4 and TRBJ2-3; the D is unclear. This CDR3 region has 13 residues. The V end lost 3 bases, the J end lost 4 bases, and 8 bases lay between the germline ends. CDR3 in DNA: TGTGCCAGCAGTTTGGTAGAATCAGATACGCAGTATTTT. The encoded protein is CASSLVESDTQYF.

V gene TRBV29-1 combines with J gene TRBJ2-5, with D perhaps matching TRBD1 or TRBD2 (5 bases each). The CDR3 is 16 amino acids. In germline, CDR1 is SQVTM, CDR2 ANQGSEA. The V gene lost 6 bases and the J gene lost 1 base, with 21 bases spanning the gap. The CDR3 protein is CSVTSLQGRSQETQYF. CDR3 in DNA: TGCAGCGTGACCTCCCTCCAGGGACGATCCCAAGAGACCCAGTACTTC.

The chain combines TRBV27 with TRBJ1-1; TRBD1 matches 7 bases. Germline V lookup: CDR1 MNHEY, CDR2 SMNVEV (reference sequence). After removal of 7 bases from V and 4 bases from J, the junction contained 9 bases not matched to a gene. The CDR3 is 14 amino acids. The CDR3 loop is CASTRRTGATEAFF. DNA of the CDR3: TGTGCCAGCACCCGACGCACAGGGGCCACTGAAGCTTTCTTT.

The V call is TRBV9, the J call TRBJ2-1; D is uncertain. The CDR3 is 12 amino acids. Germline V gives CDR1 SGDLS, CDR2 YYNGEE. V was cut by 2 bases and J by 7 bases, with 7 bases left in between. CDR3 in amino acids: CASSVTANEQFF. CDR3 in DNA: TGTGCCAGCAGCGTGACCGCTAATGAGCAGTTCTTC.

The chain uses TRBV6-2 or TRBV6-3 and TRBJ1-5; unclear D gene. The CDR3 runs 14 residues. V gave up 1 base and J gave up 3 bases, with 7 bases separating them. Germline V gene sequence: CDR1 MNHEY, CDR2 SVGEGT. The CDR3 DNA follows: TGTGCCAGCAGTTACTTGTCCGTCAATCAGCCCCAGCATTTT. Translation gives CASSYLSVNQPQHF.

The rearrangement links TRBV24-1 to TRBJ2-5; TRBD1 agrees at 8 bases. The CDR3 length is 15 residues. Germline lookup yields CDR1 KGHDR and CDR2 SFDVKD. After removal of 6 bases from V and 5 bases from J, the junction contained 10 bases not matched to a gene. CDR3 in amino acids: CATSPRTGGQETQYF. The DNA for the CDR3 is TGTGCCACCAGTCCCCGAACAGGGGGGCAGGAGACCCAGTACTTC.

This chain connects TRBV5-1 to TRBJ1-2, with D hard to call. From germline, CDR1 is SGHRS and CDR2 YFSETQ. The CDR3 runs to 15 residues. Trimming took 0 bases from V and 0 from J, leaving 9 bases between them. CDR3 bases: TGCGCCAGCAGCTTGGCCGGCAGCCCTAACTATGGCTACACCTTC. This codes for CASSLAGSPNYGYTF. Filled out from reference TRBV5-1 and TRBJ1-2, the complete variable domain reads KAGVTQTPRYLIKTRGQQVTLSCSPISGHRSVSWYQQTPGQGLQFLFEYFSETQRNKGNFPGRFSGRQFSNSRSEMNVSTLELGDSALYLCASSLAGSPNYGYTFGSGTRLTVV.

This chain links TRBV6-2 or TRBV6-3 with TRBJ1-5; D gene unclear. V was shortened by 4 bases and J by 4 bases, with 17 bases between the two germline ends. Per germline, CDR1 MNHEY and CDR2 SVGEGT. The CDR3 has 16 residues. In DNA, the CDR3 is TGTGCCAGCAGTTCTTCCGACGGAGGCCAGAATCAGCCCCAGCATTTT. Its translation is CASSSSDGGQNQPQHF.

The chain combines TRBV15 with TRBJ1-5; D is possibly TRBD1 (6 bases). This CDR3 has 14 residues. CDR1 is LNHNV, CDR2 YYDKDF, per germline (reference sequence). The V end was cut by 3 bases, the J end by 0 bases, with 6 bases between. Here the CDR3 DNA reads TGTGCCACCAGCAGGACAGGTAGCAATCAGCCCCAGCATTTT. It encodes CATSRTGSNQPQHF.

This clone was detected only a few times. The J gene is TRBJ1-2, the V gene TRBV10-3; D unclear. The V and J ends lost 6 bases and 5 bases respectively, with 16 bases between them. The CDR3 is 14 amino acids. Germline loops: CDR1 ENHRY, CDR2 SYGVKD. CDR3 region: CAIRKTYTKYGYTF. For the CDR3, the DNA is TGTGCCATCAGGAAGACTTACACAAAATATGGCTACACCTTC.

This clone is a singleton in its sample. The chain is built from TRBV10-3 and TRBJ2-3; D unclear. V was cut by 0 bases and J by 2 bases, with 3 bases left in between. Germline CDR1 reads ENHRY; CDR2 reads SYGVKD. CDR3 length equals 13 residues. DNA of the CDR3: TGTGCCATCAGTGAGTCGAACACAGATACGCAGTATTTT. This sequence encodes CAISESNTDTQYF.

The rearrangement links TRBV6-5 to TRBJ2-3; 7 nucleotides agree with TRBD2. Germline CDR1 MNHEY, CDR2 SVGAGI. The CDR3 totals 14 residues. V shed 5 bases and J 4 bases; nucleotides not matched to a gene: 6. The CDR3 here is CASSPGEGADTQYF. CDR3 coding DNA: TGTGCCAGCAGTCCTGGGGAGGGCGCAGATACGCAGTATTTT.

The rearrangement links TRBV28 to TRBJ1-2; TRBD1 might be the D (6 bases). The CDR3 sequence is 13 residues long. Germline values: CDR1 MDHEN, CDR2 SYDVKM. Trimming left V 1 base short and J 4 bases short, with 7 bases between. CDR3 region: CASSLSGVYGYTF. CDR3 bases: TGTGCCAGCAGTTTATCAGGGGTCTATGGCTACACCTTC.

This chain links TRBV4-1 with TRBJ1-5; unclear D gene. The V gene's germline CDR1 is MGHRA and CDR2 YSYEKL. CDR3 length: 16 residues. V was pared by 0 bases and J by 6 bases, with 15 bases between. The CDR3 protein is CASSQDLWQRGQPQHF. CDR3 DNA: TGCGCCAGCAGCCAAGATCTTTGGCAGCGGGGTCAGCCCCAGCATTTT.

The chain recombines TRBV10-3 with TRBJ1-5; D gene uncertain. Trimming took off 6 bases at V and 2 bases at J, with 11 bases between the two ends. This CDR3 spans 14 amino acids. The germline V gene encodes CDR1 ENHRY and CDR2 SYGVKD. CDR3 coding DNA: TGTGCCATCAGCCCATATCAGGGCAATCAGCCCCAGCATTTT. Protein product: CAISPYQGNQPQHF.

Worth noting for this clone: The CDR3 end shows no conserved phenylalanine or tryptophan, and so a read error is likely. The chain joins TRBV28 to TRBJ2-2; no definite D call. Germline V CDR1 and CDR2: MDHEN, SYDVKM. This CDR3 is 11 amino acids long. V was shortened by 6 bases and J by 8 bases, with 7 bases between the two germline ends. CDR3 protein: CASSSVGELFY. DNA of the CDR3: TGTGCCAGCAGCTCCGTTGGGGAGCTGTTTTAT.

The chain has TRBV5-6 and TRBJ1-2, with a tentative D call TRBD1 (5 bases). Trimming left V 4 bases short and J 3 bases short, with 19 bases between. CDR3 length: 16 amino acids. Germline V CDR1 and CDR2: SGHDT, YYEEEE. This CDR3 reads CASSPRGETWHYGYTF. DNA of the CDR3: TGTGCCAGCAGCCCACGGGGGGAAACCTGGCACTATGGCTACACCTTC.

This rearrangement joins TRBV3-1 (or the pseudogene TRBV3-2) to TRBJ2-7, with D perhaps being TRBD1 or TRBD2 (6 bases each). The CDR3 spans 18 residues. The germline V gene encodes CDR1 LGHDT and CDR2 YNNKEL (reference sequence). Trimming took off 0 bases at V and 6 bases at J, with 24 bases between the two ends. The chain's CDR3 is CASSQDLYRGTQRSEQYF. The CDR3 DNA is TGTGCCAGCAGCCAAGATCTTTATAGGGGGACTCAACGCTCCGAGCAGTACTTC.

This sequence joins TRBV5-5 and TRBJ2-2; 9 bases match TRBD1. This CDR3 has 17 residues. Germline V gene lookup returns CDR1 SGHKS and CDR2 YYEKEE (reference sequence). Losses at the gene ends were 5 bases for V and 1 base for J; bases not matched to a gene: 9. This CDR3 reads CASSTTGGSLNTGELFF. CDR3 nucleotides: TGTGCCAGCAGTACTACAGGGGGCTCGTTGAACACCGGGGAGCTGTTTTTT.

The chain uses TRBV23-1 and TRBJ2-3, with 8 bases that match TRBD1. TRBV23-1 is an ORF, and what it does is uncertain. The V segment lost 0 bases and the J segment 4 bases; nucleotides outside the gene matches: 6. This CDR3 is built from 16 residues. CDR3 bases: TGCGCCAGCAGTCAATCTCTGGCAGGGGGCCCAGATACGCAGTATTTT. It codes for CASSQSLAGGPDTQYF.

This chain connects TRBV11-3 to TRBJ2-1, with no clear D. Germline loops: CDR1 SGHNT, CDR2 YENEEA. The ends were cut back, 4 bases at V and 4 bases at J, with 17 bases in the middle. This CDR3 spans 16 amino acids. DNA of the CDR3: TGTGCCAGCAGCTCCCGTGCGTCCGGGTCTTACAATGAGCAGTTCTTC. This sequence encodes CASSSRASGSYNEQFF.

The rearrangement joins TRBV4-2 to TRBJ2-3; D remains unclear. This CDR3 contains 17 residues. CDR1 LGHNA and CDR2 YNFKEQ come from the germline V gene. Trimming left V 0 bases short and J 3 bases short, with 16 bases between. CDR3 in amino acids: CASSQDLNSETTDTQYF. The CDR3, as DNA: TGTGCCAGCAGCCAAGATCTAAACTCTGAAACTACAGATACGCAGTATTTT.

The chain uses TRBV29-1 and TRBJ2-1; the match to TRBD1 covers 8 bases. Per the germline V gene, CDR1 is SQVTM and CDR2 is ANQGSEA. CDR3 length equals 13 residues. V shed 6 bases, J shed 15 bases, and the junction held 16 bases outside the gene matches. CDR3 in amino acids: CSVGGQAEVFTFF. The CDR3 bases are TGCAGCGTGGGGGGACAGGCTGAGGTATTTACGTTCTTC.

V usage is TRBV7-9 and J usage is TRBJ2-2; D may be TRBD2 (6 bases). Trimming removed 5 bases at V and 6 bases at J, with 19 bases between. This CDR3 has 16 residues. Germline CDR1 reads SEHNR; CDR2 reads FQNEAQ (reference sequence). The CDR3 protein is CASSGPLATSPGELFF. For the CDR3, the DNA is TGTGCCAGCAGCGGGCCCCTAGCGACCTCGCCCGGGGAGCTGTTTTTT.

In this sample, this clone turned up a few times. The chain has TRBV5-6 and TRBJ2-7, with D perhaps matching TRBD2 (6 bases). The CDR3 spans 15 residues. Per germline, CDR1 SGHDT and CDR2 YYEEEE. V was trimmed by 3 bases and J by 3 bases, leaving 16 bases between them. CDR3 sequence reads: CASSSFPDYFYEQYF. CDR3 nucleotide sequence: TGTGCCAGCAGCTCCTTTCCGGACTATTTCTACGAGCAGTACTTC.

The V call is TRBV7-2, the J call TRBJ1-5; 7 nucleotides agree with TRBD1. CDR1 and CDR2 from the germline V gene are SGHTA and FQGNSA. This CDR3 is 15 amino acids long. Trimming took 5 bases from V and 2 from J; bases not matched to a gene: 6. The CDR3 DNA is TGTGCCAGCAGCCAGGGGGGTGTGGGCAATCAGCCCCAGCATTTT. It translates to CASSQGGVGNQPQHF.

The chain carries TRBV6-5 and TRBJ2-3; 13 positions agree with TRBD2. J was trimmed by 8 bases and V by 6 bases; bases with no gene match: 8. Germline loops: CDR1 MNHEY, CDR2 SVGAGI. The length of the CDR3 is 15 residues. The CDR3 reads CASRAGLAGTITQYF. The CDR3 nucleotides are TGTGCCAGCAGGGCGGGACTAGCGGGAACTATTACGCAGTATTTT.

Here the CDR3 reads CASSVVTIYGYTF. Here the CDR3 DNA reads TGCGCCAGCAGTGTGGTGACGATCTATGGCTACACCTTC. The rearrangement joins TRBV10-1 to TRBJ1-2; no clear D. CDR1 WNHNN and CDR2 SYGVQD come from the germline V gene (reference sequence). This CDR3 has 13 residues. V lost 4 bases and J 4 bases, leaving 10 bases between the germline ends.

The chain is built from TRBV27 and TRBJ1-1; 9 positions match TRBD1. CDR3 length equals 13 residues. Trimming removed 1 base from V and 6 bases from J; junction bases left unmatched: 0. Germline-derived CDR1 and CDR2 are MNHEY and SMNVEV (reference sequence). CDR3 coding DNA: TGTGCCAGCAGTTTATACAGGGGGCCTGAAGCTTTCTTT. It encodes CASSLYRGPEAFF.